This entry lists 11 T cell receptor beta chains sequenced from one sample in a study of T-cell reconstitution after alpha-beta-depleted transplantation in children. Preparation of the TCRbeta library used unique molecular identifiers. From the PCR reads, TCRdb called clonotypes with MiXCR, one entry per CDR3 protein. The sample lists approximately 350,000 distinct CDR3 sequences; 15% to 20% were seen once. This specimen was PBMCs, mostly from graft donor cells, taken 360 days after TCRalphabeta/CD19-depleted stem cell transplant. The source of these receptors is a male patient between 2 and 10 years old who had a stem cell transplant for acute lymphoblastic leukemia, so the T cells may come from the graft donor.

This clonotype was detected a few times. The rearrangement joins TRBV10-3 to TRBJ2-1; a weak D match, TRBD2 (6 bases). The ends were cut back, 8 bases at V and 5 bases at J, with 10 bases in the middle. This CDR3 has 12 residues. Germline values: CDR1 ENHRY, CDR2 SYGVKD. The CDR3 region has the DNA TGTGCCATCGCGGGGTTGGACAATGAGCAGTTCTTC. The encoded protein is CAIAGLDNEQFF.

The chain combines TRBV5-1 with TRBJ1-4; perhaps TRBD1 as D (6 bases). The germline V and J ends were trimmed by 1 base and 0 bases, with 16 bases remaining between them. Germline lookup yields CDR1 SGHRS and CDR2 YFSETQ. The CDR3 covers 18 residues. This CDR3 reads CASSLSRGWPTTNEKLFF. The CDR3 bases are TGCGCCAGCAGCTTGTCCAGGGGTTGGCCGACAACTAATGAAAAACTGTTTTTT.

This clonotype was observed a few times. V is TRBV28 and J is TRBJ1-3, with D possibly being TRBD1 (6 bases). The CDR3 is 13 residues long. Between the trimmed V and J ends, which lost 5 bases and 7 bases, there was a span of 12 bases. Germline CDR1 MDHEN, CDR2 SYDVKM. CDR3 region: CASSKGHWNTIYF. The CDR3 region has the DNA TGTGCCAGCAGTAAGGGACATTGGAACACCATATATTTT.

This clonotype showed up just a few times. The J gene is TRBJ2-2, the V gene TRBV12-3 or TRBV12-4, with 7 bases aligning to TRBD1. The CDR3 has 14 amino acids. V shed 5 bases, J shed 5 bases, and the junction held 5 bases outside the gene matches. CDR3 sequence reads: CASSGDRGTGELFF. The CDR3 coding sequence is TGTGCCAGCAGTGGGGACAGAGGGACCGGGGAGCTGTTTTTT.

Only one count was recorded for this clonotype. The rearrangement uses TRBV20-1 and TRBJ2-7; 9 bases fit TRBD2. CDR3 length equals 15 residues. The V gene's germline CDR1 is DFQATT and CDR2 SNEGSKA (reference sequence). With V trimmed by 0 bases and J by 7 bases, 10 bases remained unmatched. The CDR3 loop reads CSAREGLAGSYEQYF. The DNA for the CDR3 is TGCAGTGCTAGAGAGGGCCTAGCGGGAAGTTATGAGCAGTACTTC.

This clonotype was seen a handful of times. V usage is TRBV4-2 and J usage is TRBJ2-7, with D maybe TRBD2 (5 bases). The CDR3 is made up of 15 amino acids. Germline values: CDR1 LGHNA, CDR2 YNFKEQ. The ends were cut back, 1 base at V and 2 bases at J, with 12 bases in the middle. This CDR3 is CASSQGPGMAYEQYF. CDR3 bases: TGTGCCAGCAGCCAAGGCCCCGGGATGGCCTACGAGCAGTACTTC.

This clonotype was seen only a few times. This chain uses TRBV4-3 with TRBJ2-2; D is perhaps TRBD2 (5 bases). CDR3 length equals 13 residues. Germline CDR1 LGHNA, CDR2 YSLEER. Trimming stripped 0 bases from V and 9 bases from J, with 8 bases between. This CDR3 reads CASSQERAWELFF. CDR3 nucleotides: TGCGCCAGCAGCCAAGAGCGGGCGTGGGAGCTGTTTTTT.

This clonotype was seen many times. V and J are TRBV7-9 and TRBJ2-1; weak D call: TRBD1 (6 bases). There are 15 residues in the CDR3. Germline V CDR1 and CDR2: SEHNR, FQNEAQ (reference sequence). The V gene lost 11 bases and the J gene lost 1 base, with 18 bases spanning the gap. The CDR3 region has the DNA TGTGCCGGGGAAAGACAGGCCCGTTCCTACAATGAGCAGTTCTTC. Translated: CAGERQARSYNEQFF.

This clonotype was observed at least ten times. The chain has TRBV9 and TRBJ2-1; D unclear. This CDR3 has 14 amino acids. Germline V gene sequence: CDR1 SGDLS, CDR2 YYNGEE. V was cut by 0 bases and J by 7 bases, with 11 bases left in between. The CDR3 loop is CASSVGSDPNEQFF. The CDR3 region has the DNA TGTGCCAGCAGCGTAGGGTCAGACCCAAATGAGCAGTTCTTC.

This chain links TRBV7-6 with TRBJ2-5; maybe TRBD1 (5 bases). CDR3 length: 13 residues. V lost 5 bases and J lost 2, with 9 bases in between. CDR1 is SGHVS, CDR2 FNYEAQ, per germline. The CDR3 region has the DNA TGTGCCAGCAGCCGCCGACAGCAAGAGACCCAGTACTTC. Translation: CASSRRQQETQYF.

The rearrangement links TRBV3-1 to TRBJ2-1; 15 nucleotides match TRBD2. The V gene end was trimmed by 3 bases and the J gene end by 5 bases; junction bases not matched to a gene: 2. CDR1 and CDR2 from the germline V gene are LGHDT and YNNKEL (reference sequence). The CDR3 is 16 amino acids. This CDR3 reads CASSHGLAGGNNEQFF. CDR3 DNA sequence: TGTGCCAGCAGCCACGGACTAGCGGGAGGGAACAATGAGCAGTTCTTC.